These 14 T cell receptor beta chains were sequenced from one sample in a study of blood T cell repertoires in COVID-19. Sequencing was performed with immunoSEQ multiplex PCR; in TCRdb, only in-frame clones are kept and a portion is missing. The repertoire consists of around 250,000 clones, with roughly 84% occurring once and the leading ten covering about 1.5%. Sequences were obtained from peripheral blood. All receptors come from a middle-aged woman who had recovered from COVID-19.

The J gene is TRBJ1-4, the V gene TRBV27; the D is unclear. The germline V gene encodes CDR1 MNHEY and CDR2 SMNVEV (reference sequence). The CDR3 loop spans 15 amino acids. Trimming removed 1 base from V and 7 bases from J, with 13 bases in between. DNA of the CDR3: TGTGCCAGCAGTTTATGGGCGGGCCGGGGTGAAAAACTGTTTTTT. It codes for CASSLWAGRGEKLFF.

The chain combines TRBV21-1 with TRBJ1-2; the table's TRBD1 call for D was not verified on the DNA. TRBV21-1 is a pseudogene. The CDR3 runs 14 residues. As DNA, the CDR3 is TGTGCCACCACAGACAGGGAGATAACCTATGGCTACACCTTC. This encodes CATTDREITYGYTF.

The chain combines TRBV9 with TRBJ1-6, with D possibly TRBD1 on 5 matching bases. The CDR3 runs to 15 residues. Germline V gene lookup returns CDR1 SGDLS and CDR2 YYNGEE. The germline V and J ends were trimmed by 0 bases and 2 bases, with 6 bases remaining between them. For the CDR3, the DNA is TGTGCCAGCAGCGTAGGCAGGGCCTATAATTCACCCCTCCACTTT. It translates to CASSVGRAYNSPLHF.

This rearrangement joins TRBV6-5 to TRBJ1-4; TRBD1 is a possible D gene (6 bases). Trimming removed 11 bases from V and 6 bases from J, with 19 bases in between. This CDR3 comprises 14 residues. Germline loops: CDR1 MNHEY, CDR2 SVGAGI. CDR3 in DNA: TGTGCCGGAGCACGTAGGGGGGGAGATGAAAAACTGTTTTTT. This gives the protein CAGARRGGDEKLFF.

This sequence joins TRBV20-1 and TRBJ1-2; no definite D call. The CDR3 runs 12 residues. V was trimmed by 3 bases and J by 8 bases, leaving 13 bases between them. CDR1 DFQATT and CDR2 SNEGSKA come from the germline V gene (reference sequence). The CDR3 loop reads CSASGPPGGYTF. CDR3 nucleotide sequence: TGCAGTGCTAGTGGCCCTCCGGGAGGCTACACCTTC.

The chain combines TRBV7-8 with TRBJ2-2; D call uncertain. V was shortened by 3 bases and J by 3 bases, with 5 bases between the two germline ends. Germline V CDR1 and CDR2: SGHVS, FQNEAQ. CDR3 length equals 13 residues. CDR3: CASSFRDTGELFF. CDR3 DNA sequence: TGTGCCAGCAGCTTCCGGGACACCGGGGAGCTGTTTTTT.

This rearrangement joins TRBV28 to TRBJ2-6; 8 bases are shared with TRBD1. Trimming at V came to 1 base and at J to 4 bases, leaving 3 bases not matched to a gene. There are 16 residues in the CDR3. The germline V gene has CDR1 MDHEN and CDR2 SYDVKM. CDR3 loop: CASSLSGGGGANVLTF. As DNA, the CDR3 is TGTGCCAGCAGTTTATCAGGGGGCGGAGGGGCCAACGTCCTGACTTTC.

The rearrangement links TRBV7-9 to TRBJ2-7; D is perhaps TRBD1 (6 bases). There are 14 residues in the CDR3. Trimming removed 5 bases from V and 2 bases from J, with 13 bases in between. The V gene's germline CDR1 is SEHNR and CDR2 FQNEAQ (reference sequence). The CDR3 DNA is TGTGCCAGCAGCCAAGGACAGCCCCCCTACGAGCAGTACTTC. It is translated as CASSQGQPPYEQYF.

J is TRBJ1-2 and V is TRBV7-9; D ambiguous. Germline V gene data show CDR1 as SEHNR and CDR2 as FQNEAQ (reference sequence). CDR3 length: 15 amino acids. Trimming removed 2 bases at V and 1 base at J, with 11 bases between. The DNA for the CDR3 is TGTGCCAGCAGCTTATCGGGTTCCCTTAACTATGGCTACACCTTC. It translates to CASSLSGSLNYGYTF. The whole variable domain, remainder taken from reference TRBV7-9 and TRBJ1-2, is DTGVSQNPRHKITKRGQNVTFRCDPISEHNRLYWYRQTLGQGPEFLTYFQNEAQLEKSRLLSDRFSAERPKGSFSTLEIQRTEQGDSAMYLCASSLSGSLNYGYTFGSGTRLTVV.

The chain is built from TRBV30 and TRBJ1-6; D call uncertain. Germline assignment: CDR1 GTSNPN and CDR2 SVGIG (reference sequence). Deletions cut 2 bases from V and 12 bases from J, with 11 bases between. This CDR3 has 12 amino acids. The CDR3 spells CAWSPSPGPLHF. CDR3 DNA: TGTGCCTGGAGTCCTTCCCCGGGACCCCTCCACTTT.

The chain links TRBV27 to TRBJ2-1; possibly TRBD2 for D (6 bases). Trimming pared 2 bases from V and 4 bases from J, leaving 15 bases between. CDR3 length equals 16 residues. Looked up from germline, CDR1 is MNHEY and CDR2 is SMNVEV (reference sequence). CDR3 nucleotides: TGTGCCAGCAGTTTAGGACCGACAAGCGGGTACAATGAGCAGTTCTTC. This encodes CASSLGPTSGYNEQFF.

The chain has TRBV5-1 and TRBJ2-7, with a possible D match to TRBD1 (5 bases). The V and J ends lost 0 bases and 5 bases respectively, with 12 bases between them. This CDR3 has 14 residues. Looked up from germline, CDR1 is SGHRS and CDR2 is YFSETQ. CDR3 in DNA: TGCGCCAGCAGCTTGGCTCAGGGCGAGGACGAGCAGTACTTC. It translates to CASSLAQGEDEQYF. Looking up the rest from reference TRBV5-1 and TRBJ2-7 gives the full variable domain: KAGVTQTPRYLIKTRGQQVTLSCSPISGHRSVSWYQQTPGQGLQFLFEYFSETQRNKGNFPGRFSGRQFSNSRSEMNVSTLELGDSALYLCASSLAQGEDEQYFGPGTRLTVT.

The chain has TRBV6-1 and TRBJ1-5, with TRBD1 as a possible D gene (5 bases). The CDR3 sequence is 14 residues long. Trimming pared 3 bases from V and 4 bases from J, leaving 10 bases between. CDR1 MNHNS and CDR2 SASEGT come from the germline V gene. The CDR3 region is CASSDRVRNQPQHF. The CDR3 nucleotides read TGTGCCAGCAGTGACAGGGTACGGAATCAGCCCCAGCATTTT.

The rearrangement links TRBV7-9 to TRBJ2-7, with D perhaps matching TRBD2 (5 bases). The CDR3 extends over 13 amino acids. V shed 4 bases and J shed 5 bases, with 12 bases lying between them. In germline, CDR1 is SEHNR, CDR2 FQNEAQ (reference sequence). This CDR3 is CASSSPSGNEQYF. The DNA of the CDR3 is TGTGCCAGCAGCTCCCCCTCCGGGAACGAGCAGTACTTC.